This TCR beta chain originates from a study of T cell responses to AZD1222 COVID-19 vaccine. Whole-study results and caveats: Just 5 to 7 people given AZD1222 tested seropositive at baseline. Distributed over spike, vaccine-associated CD4 TCRs predominated at 160-218 and 743-854.

Method: immunoSEQ multiplex PCR; TCRdb's copy keeps in-frame clones and lacks some. Here the sample spans 120,000 to 150,000 clones, about 88% being singletons. With regard to this clone: The antigen remains unidentified.

This specimen was peripheral blood, taken 28 days after the second AZD1222 dose. This receptor was obtained from an adult who received the AZD1222 COVID-19 vaccine.

CDR3 region: CASSLRREGGTGELFF. The CDR3 nucleotides are TGTGCCAGCTCCCTTCGCAGGGAGGGGGGCACCGGGGAGCTGTTTTTT. The chain links TRBV27 to TRBJ2-2, with a weak D call TRBD2 (7 bases). The CDR3 runs 16 residues. Trimming removed 8 bases from V and 4 bases from J, with 20 bases in between. The germline V gene has CDR1 MNHEY and CDR2 SMNVEV (reference sequence).